One and the same sample provided the 27 T cell receptor beta chains below, sequenced in a study of T cell responses to AZD1222 COVID-19 vaccine. Clones were sequenced by immunoSEQ multiplex PCR, and TCRdb holds only the in-frame ones, with some missing. The sample contains about 60,000 clones, over 80% of which appear only once. The source was peripheral blood, collected 28 days after the second dose of the MenACWY control vaccine. The receptors here all came from an adult who received the MenACWY meningococcal vaccine as a control.

The V gene is TRBV19, the J gene TRBJ2-1, with 9 bases fitting TRBD2. Germline-derived CDR1 and CDR2 are LNHDA and SQIVND (reference sequence). V was clipped by 8 bases and J by 9 bases; unmatched bases: 14. The CDR3 is made up of 15 amino acids. CDR3 sequence (DNA): TGTGCCAGTGGGACTGGCGGGAGGGCCTTTGGTGAGCAGTTCTTC. It yields the protein CASGTGGRAFGEQFF.

This clone is a singleton in its sample. The chain has TRBV5-1 and TRBJ2-7; TRBD2 agrees at 9 bases. The CDR3 covers 14 residues. Germline lookup yields CDR1 SGHRS and CDR2 YFSETQ. V trimming: 0 bases; J trimming: 3 bases; junction bases outside the gene matches: 1. This CDR3 reads CASSLDSGSYEQYF. The CDR3 bases are TGCGCCAGCAGCTTGGATAGCGGGAGCTACGAGCAGTACTTC.

V is TRBV19 and J is TRBJ2-3; a possible D gene is TRBD2 (5 bases). The CDR3 totals 12 residues. The germline V gene encodes CDR1 LNHDA and CDR2 SQIVND (reference sequence). V gave up 6 bases and J gave up 2 bases, with 6 bases separating them. The CDR3 nucleotides are TGTGCCAGTAGCGGGATCACAGATACGCAGTATTTT. Residues: CASSGITDTQYF.

V is TRBV4-1 and J is TRBJ1-5; D is unresolved. This CDR3 spans 15 amino acids. Trimming took 2 bases from V and 0 from J, leaving 8 bases between them. Germline CDR1 and CDR2: MGHRA and YSYEKL. DNA for the CDR3: TGCGCCAGCAGCCAAATCCGCGATAGCAATCAGCCCCAGCATTTT. This encodes CASSQIRDSNQPQHF.

The CDR3 loop is CASGSGQGGGVPQHF. The DNA of the CDR3 is TGTGCCAGCGGGTCGGGACAGGGGGGTGGAGTGCCCCAGCATTTT. This sequence joins TRBV7-2 and TRBJ1-5; TRBD1 agrees at 11 bases. The CDR3 runs 15 residues. After removal of 8 bases from V and 9 bases from J, the junction contained 12 bases not matched to a gene. The germline V gene encodes CDR1 SGHTA and CDR2 FQGNSA.

This rearrangement joins TRBV7-2 to TRBJ1-5; D might be TRBD1 (5 bases). CDR1 and CDR2 (germline): SGHTA, FQGNSA. The V end lost 6 bases, the J end lost 7 bases, and 13 bases lay between the germline ends. The CDR3 sequence is 13 residues long. In DNA form, the CDR3 reads TGTGCCAGCAGTCAAAACCGGGGCCAGCCCCAGCATTTT. As protein: CASSQNRGQPQHF.

The genes are TRBV5-1 and TRBJ2-1; D remains unclear. The germline V gene encodes CDR1 SGHRS and CDR2 YFSETQ. V was shortened by 4 bases and J by 6 bases, with 8 bases between the two germline ends. The CDR3 sequence is 12 residues long. The CDR3 sequence: CASSPDFNEQFF. DNA for the CDR3: TGCGCCAGCAGCCCTGACTTCAATGAGCAGTTCTTC.

The chain recombines TRBV6-6 with TRBJ1-4; no clear D gene. Germline assignment: CDR1 MNHNY and CDR2 SVGAGI (reference sequence). This CDR3 is 14 amino acids long. Trimming shortened V by 2 bases and J by 3 bases, and 7 bases separated the two germline ends. The CDR3 protein is CASSYGQSNEKLFF. DNA of the CDR3: TGTGCCAGCAGTTACGGGCAGTCTAATGAAAAACTGTTTTTT.

The V call is TRBV7-9, the J call TRBJ1-2, with a possible D match to TRBD1 (6 bases). Germline CDR1 is SEHNR and CDR2 is FQNEAQ (reference sequence). V shed 5 bases and J shed 5 bases, with 12 bases lying between them. CDR3 length: 13 amino acids. CDR3 DNA sequence: TGTGCCAGCAGCCATGGAGGGGGTTATGGCTACACCTTC. Translating it yields CASSHGGGYGYTF.

The rearrangement joins TRBV5-1 to TRBJ2-3; D remains ambiguous. Trimming removed 0 bases from V and 6 bases from J, with 17 bases in between. There are 16 residues in the CDR3. Per germline, CDR1 SGHRS and CDR2 YFSETQ. The CDR3 region has the DNA TGCGCCAGCAGCTTGGCATCCGGGTCACCATACGATACGCAGTATTTT. It encodes CASSLASGSPYDTQYF. Looking up the rest from reference TRBV5-1 and TRBJ2-3 gives the full variable domain: KAGVTQTPRYLIKTRGQQVTLSCSPISGHRSVSWYQQTPGQGLQFLFEYFSETQRNKGNFPGRFSGRQFSNSRSEMNVSTLELGDSALYLCASSLASGSPYDTQYFGPGTRLTVL.

The chain recombines TRBV6-1 with TRBJ2-6, with no clear D. CDR1 MNHNS and CDR2 SASEGT come from the germline V gene. The CDR3 is 16 amino acids. Trimming removed 2 bases at V and 0 bases at J, with 8 bases between. The CDR3 DNA follows: TGTGCCAGCAGTGAAAGGGATAGCTCTGGGGCCAACGTCCTGACTTTC. It yields the protein CASSERDSSGANVLTF.

The gene calls are TRBV9 and TRBJ2-2; D is unclear. The CDR3 sequence is 17 residues long. Germline values: CDR1 SGDLS, CDR2 YYNGEE. V was shortened by 1 base and J by 1 base, with 14 bases between the two germline ends. CDR3 nucleotide sequence: TGTGCCAGCAGCGTAATAGTACAACTACAGAACACCGGGGAGCTGTTTTTT. Amino acids: CASSVIVQLQNTGELFF.

This rearrangement joins TRBV5-1 to TRBJ2-1; 8 nucleotides match TRBD2. The germline V gene has CDR1 SGHRS and CDR2 YFSETQ. The V segment lost 3 bases and the J segment 5 bases; nucleotides outside the gene matches: 7. The CDR3 loop spans 15 amino acids. The CDR3 spells CASSSGLALHNEQFF. The CDR3, as DNA: TGCGCCAGCAGCTCCGGACTAGCTTTGCACAATGAGCAGTTCTTC. Using reference TRBV5-1 and TRBJ2-1 for the parts outside the CDR3, the full variable domain is KAGVTQTPRYLIKTRGQQVTLSCSPISGHRSVSWYQQTPGQGLQFLFEYFSETQRNKGNFPGRFSGRQFSNSRSEMNVSTLELGDSALYLCASSSGLALHNEQFFGPGTRLTVL.

CDR3 amino acids: CASSRTETYYNEQFF. CDR3 bases: TGTGCCAGCAGCCGAACCGAAACTTATTACAATGAGCAGTTCTTC. This chain connects TRBV5-6 to TRBJ2-1; D is uncertain. CDR1 and CDR2 from the germline V gene are SGHDT and YYEEEE. This CDR3 is 15 amino acids long. V dropped 4 bases and J dropped 4 bases, with 15 bases sitting between them.

J is TRBJ2-4 and V is TRBV5-6; D not resolved. The CDR3 is 14 residues long. Trimming pared 0 bases from V and 1 base from J, leaving 5 bases between. Per germline, CDR1 SGHDT and CDR2 YYEEEE. CDR3 coding DNA: TGTGCCAGCAGCTTGGGCCCTGCCAAAAACATTCAGTACTTC. Its protein is CASSLGPAKNIQYF. Combining the CDR3 with reference TRBV5-6 and TRBJ2-4 gives the whole variable domain DAGVTQSPTHLIKTRGQQVTLRCSPKSGHDTVSWYQQALGQGPQFIFQYYEEEERQRGNFPDRFSGHQFPNYSSELNVNALLLGDSALYLCASSLGPAKNIQYFGAGTRLSVL.

The chain has TRBV7-8 and TRBJ2-2; 7 nucleotides line up with TRBD2. CDR1 SGHVS and CDR2 FQNEAQ come from the germline V gene. J lost 0 bases, V lost 8 bases, and 9 bases had no gene match. This CDR3 comprises 16 residues. The CDR3 spells CASDPWGGANTGELFF. CDR3 nucleotide sequence: TGTGCCAGCGATCCCTGGGGGGGGGCGAACACCGGGGAGCTGTTTTTT.

This chain links TRBV3-1 (or the pseudogene TRBV3-2) with TRBJ2-7; D is unresolved. Trimming removed 1 base from V and 6 bases from J, with 7 bases in between. CDR1 is LGHDT and CDR2 is YNNKEL in the germline V gene (reference sequence). The CDR3 is 12 residues long. The CDR3, as DNA: TGTGCCAGCAGCCAAGCCGTAGGCGAGCAGTACTTC. It translates to CASSQAVGEQYF.

V is TRBV5-1 and J is TRBJ2-5; the D call may be TRBD1 or TRBD2 (5 bases each). Germline V gene sequence: CDR1 SGHRS, CDR2 YFSETQ. This CDR3 region has 14 residues. V shed 0 bases and J shed 4 bases, with 10 bases lying between them. The CDR3 loop is CASSLAPGAETQYF. CDR3 DNA: TGCGCCAGCAGCTTGGCCCCCGGGGCAGAGACCCAGTACTTC.

CDR3: CASSSPWRNYGYTF. The CDR3 DNA follows: TGTGCCAGCAGTAGCCCCTGGAGAAACTATGGCTACACCTTC. The J gene is TRBJ1-2, the V gene TRBV6-5; D is unclear. This CDR3 has 14 amino acids. CDR1 is MNHEY, CDR2 SVGAGI, per germline. Trimming shortened V by 5 bases and J by 2 bases, and 12 bases separated the two germline ends.

The chain is built from TRBV2 and TRBJ1-5; 7 nucleotides match TRBD1. The V gene end was trimmed by 6 bases and the J gene end by 7 bases; junction bases not matched to a gene: 9. Germline V gives CDR1 SNHLY, CDR2 FYNNEI. The CDR3 spans 14 residues. The CDR3 sequence is CASSVRQGKQPQHF. Here the CDR3 DNA reads TGTGCCAGCAGCGTCAGACAGGGAAAGCAGCCCCAGCATTTT.

V usage is TRBV12-3 or TRBV12-4 and J usage is TRBJ1-2; 7 bases are shared with TRBD1. Losses at the gene ends were 5 bases for V and 4 bases for J; bases not matched to a gene: 4. This CDR3 region has 13 residues. The CDR3 protein is CASSQGVGYGYTF. CDR3 sequence (DNA): TGTGCCAGCAGTCAGGGGGTGGGCTATGGCTACACCTTC.

The gene calls are TRBV10-2 and TRBJ1-2; no reliable D call. Trimming took off 7 bases at V and 8 bases at J, with 20 bases between the two ends. The CDR3 runs to 14 residues. CDR1 and CDR2 from the germline V gene are WSHSY and SAAADI. The CDR3 region is CASTDGIEAGGYTF. For the CDR3, the DNA is TGCGCCAGCACCGACGGGATCGAGGCAGGCGGCTACACCTTC.

The CDR3 DNA follows: TGCGCCAGCAGCCAAGCCCCTAGCGGGGTGGGCACAGATACGCAGTATTTT. Translated, it gives CASSQAPSGVGTDTQYF. This chain joins TRBV5-1 and TRBJ2-3; 9 bases are a match to TRBD2. CDR1 is SGHRS and CDR2 is YFSETQ in the germline V gene. V shed 4 bases, J shed 1 base, and the junction held 10 bases outside the gene matches. This CDR3 is 17 amino acids long.

The count of this clone is one. The J gene is TRBJ2-3, the V gene TRBV4-3, with TRBD1 as a possible D gene (6 bases). With 0 bases removed from V and 6 bases from J, the gap between germline ends came to 10 bases. Germline V gives CDR1 LGHNA, CDR2 YSLEER. The CDR3 loop spans 14 amino acids. This CDR3 reads CASSQDLGADTQYF. The CDR3 DNA reads TGCGCCAGCAGCCAAGATTTGGGGGCTGATACGCAGTATTTT.

The rearrangement links TRBV28 to TRBJ2-7; 7 nucleotides agree with TRBD2. CDR1 and CDR2 (germline): MDHEN, SYDVKM. V shed 6 bases and J 7 bases; nucleotides not matched to a gene: 3. This CDR3 region has 11 residues. CDR3 nucleotide sequence: TGTGCCAGCAGCTCGCGGGGGGAGCAGTACTTC. Protein: CASSSRGEQYF.

V is TRBV29-1 and J is TRBJ2-1, with D unclear. Deletions cut 1 base from V and 6 bases from J, with 10 bases between. Germline loops: CDR1 SQVTM, CDR2 ANQGSEA. There are 13 residues in the CDR3. CDR3 in amino acids: CSVEAEAGNEQFF. In DNA form, the CDR3 reads TGCAGCGTTGAAGCTGAGGCCGGCAATGAGCAGTTCTTC.

This clone is a singleton in its sample. This chain connects TRBV29-1 to TRBJ1-2, with D hard to call. Between the trimmed V and J ends, which lost 4 bases and 1 base, there was a span of 7 bases. Germline V gene data show CDR1 as SQVTM and CDR2 as ANQGSEA. This CDR3 comprises 12 residues. The CDR3 coding sequence is TGCAGCGTTGGAGGGTTTAACTATGGCTACACCTTC. Its protein is CSVGGFNYGYTF.